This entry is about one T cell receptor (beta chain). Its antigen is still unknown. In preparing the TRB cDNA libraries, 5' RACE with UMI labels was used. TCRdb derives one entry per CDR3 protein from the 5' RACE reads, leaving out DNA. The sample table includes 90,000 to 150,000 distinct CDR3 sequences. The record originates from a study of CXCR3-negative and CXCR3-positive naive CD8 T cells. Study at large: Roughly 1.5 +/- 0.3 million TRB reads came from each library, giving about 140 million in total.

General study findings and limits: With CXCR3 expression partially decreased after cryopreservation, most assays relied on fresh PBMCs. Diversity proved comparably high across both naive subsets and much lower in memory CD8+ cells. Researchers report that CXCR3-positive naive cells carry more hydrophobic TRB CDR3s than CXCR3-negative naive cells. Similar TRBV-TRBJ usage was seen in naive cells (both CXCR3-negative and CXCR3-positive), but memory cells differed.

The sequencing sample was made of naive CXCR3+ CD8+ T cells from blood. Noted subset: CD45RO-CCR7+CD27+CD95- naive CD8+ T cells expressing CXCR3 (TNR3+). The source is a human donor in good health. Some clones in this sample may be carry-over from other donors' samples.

The CDR3 sequence: CATSREASSLTDTQYF. The gene calls are TRBV15 and TRBJ2-3; there is no DNA to check the TCRdb D call of TRBD2. The germline CDR1 and CDR2 sequences are LNHNV and YYDKDF (reference sequence). This CDR3 region has 16 residues.